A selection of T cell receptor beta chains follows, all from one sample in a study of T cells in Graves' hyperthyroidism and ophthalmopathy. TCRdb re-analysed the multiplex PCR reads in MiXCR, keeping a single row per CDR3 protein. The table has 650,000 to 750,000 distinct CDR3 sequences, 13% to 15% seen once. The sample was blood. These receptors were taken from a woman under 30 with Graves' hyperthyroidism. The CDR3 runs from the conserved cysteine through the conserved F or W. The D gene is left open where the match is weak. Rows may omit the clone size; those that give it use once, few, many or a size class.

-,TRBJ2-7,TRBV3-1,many,CASSQNRVRYYEQYF,TGTGCCAGCAGCCAAAACCGGGTCCGTTATTACGAGCAGTACTTC
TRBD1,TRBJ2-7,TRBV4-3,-,CASSQGWTGPYEQYF,TGCGCCAGCAGCCAAGGTTGGACAGGGCCCTACGAGCAGTACTTC
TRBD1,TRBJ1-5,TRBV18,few,CASAPGQGHQPQHF,TGTGCCAGCGCGCCGGGACAGGGACATCAGCCCCAGCATTTT
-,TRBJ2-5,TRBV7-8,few,CASSTELAASGTQYF,TGTGCCAGCAGCACTGAATTAGCGGCCTCGGGGACCCAGTACTTC
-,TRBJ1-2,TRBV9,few,CASSGRGRDGYTF,TGTGCCAGCAGCGGCAGGGGACGAGATGGCTACACCTTC
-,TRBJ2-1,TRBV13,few,CASSPHENEQFF,TGTGCCAGCAGCCCCCACGAAAATGAGCAGTTCTTC
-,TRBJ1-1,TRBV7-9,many,CASSAQEWTEAFF,TGTGCCAGCAGCGCTCAGGAGTGGACTGAAGCTTTCTTT
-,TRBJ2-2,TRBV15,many,CATSSLATTANTGELFF,TGTGCCACCAGCAGCCTGGCTACGACTGCGAACACCGGGGAGCTGTTTTTT
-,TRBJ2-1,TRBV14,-,CASSQEKGAGEGEQFF,TGTGCCAGCAGCCAAGAAAAGGGAGCAGGCGAGGGTGAGCAGTTCTTC
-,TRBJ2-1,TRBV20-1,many,CSARGRTPDNEQFF,TGCAGTGCTAGAGGACGGACACCCGACAATGAGCAGTTCTTC
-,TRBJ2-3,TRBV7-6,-,CASSPASARPSTDTQYF,TGTGCCAGCAGCCCAGCTAGCGCTCGTCCTAGCACAGATACGCAGTATTTT
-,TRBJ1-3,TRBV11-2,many,CASSLSHRRSSGNTIYF,TGTGCCAGCAGCTTATCTCATCGCAGGTCCTCTGGAAACACCATATATTTT
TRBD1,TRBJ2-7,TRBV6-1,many,CASSRDRGMSYEQYF,TGTGCCAGCAGCAGGGACAGGGGTATGTCCTACGAGCAGTACTTC
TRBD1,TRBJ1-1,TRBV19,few,CASSFTGTGDTEAFF,TGTGCCAGTAGTTTCACCGGGACAGGGGACACTGAAGCTTTCTTT
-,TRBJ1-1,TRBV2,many,CASSEQGIAEAFF,TGTGCCAGCAGCGAACAGGGTATCGCTGAAGCTTTCTTT
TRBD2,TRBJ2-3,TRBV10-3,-,CAIREAGASTDTQYF,TGTGCCATCAGGGAAGCGGGAGCTAGCACAGATACGCAGTATTTT